A single sample is the source of the 3 T cell receptor beta chains below, sequenced in a study of OX40 agonist ivuxolimab in advanced cancers. The data were produced by immunoSEQ multiplex PCR, yet TCRdb's version contains in-frame clones alone and is incomplete. The sample lists 60,000 to 70,000 clones, around nine tenths seen once, with roughly 0.27% in the top ten. The sample consisted of CD4+ or CD8+ T cells sorted from blood, taken in a trial of the OX40 agonist ivuxolimab. Receptor source: an adult with an advanced solid tumor such as melanoma, head and neck, liver or kidney cancer.

This clone was picked up one time. The V and J genes are TRBV7-2 and TRBJ1-2; a possible D gene is TRBD1 (5 bases). Germline CDR1 and CDR2: SGHTA and FQGNSA. V lost 1 base and J 2 bases, leaving 8 bases between the germline ends. The CDR3 loop spans 14 amino acids. The CDR3 loop is CASSLVSGNYGYTF. The CDR3 DNA is TGTGCCAGCAGCTTAGTTTCAGGGAACTATGGCTACACCTTC.

The chain links TRBV11-3 to TRBJ2-2; weak D call: TRBD1 (6 bases). The CDR3 has 15 residues. V was clipped by 2 bases and J by 1 base, with 8 bases between them. From germline, CDR1 is SGHNT and CDR2 YENEEA. As DNA, the CDR3 is TGTGCCAGCAGCTTATGGACAGTGAACACCGGGGAGCTGTTTTTT. This encodes CASSLWTVNTGELFF. Supplemented by reference TRBV11-3 and TRBJ2-2, the full variable domain reads EAGVVQSPRYKIIEKKQPVAFWCNPISGHNTLYWYLQNLGQGPELLIRYENEEAVDDSQLPKDRFSAERLKGVDSTLKIQPAELGDSAVYLCASSLWTVNTGELFFGEGSRLTVL.

A word on this clone: The same CDR3 can be traced to other DNA sequences in this sample. The genes are TRBV28 and TRBJ2-7; 7 bases are a match to TRBD1. The CDR3 has 14 amino acids. The ends lost 1 base at V and 2 bases at J; junction bases unmatched: 2. Germline assignment: CDR1 MDHEN and CDR2 SYDVKM. The CDR3 nucleotides are TGTGCCAGCAGTTTATCGGGACAGACCTACGAGCAGTACTTC. As protein: CASSLSGQTYEQYF. The entire variable domain, with the rest obtained from reference TRBV28 and TRBJ2-7, is as follows: DVKVTQSSRYLVKRTGEKVFLECVQDMDHENMFWYRQDPGLGLRLIYFSYDVKMKEKGDIPEGYSVSREKKERFSLILESASTNQTSMYLCASSLSGQTYEQYFGPGTRLTVT.